This T cell receptor (beta chain) derives from a study of T cell responses to AZD1222 COVID-19 vaccine. Whole-study findings and limits: White British ancestry dominated among donors, who included more females, and clonal diversity was possibly underestimated.

As for this clone: Its antigen is not known.

V gave up 4 bases and J gave up 0 bases, with 13 bases separating them. The CDR3 sequence is 16 residues long. Germline-derived CDR1 and CDR2 are LNHDA and SQIVND (reference sequence). TCRdb's copy holds only in-frame clones and misses some; the assay was immunoSEQ multiplex PCR. The sample includes 110,000 or so clones, approximately 88% of them seen just once. The sequencing here drew on peripheral blood, taken 28 days after the second AZD1222 dose. This TCR was recovered from an adult who received the AZD1222 COVID-19 vaccine. V and J are TRBV19 and TRBJ1-5, with D unresolved. The CDR3: CASSTRPGASNQPQHF. Written as DNA, the CDR3 is TGTGCCAGTAGTACCCGTCCTGGAGCTAGCAATCAGCCCCAGCATTTT.